The sequence of this TCR beta chain was determined in a study of blood T cell repertoires in COVID-19. The germline CDR1 and CDR2 sequences are SGHAT and FQNNGV. CDR3 size: 16 residues. Germline trimming cut 5 bases from V and 5 bases from J; bases unmatched to any gene: 10. Cohort placement rested on clinical history that participants reported themselves. Produced via immunoSEQ multiplex PCR; TCRdb's table is partial and in-frame only. This table has under 200,000 clones, approximately 82% appearing once. Sequencing input: PBMCs or T cells enriched from blood (not recorded which). The source of this sequence is a woman aged 55-70 years with acute COVID-19. The V call is TRBV11-2, the J call TRBJ2-1; the match to TRBD2 covers 9 bases. For the CDR3, the DNA is TGTGCCAGCAGCCCTGAGGGCGGGGGGGGGCACAATGAGCAGTTCTTC. Its translation: CASSPEGGGGHNEQFF.